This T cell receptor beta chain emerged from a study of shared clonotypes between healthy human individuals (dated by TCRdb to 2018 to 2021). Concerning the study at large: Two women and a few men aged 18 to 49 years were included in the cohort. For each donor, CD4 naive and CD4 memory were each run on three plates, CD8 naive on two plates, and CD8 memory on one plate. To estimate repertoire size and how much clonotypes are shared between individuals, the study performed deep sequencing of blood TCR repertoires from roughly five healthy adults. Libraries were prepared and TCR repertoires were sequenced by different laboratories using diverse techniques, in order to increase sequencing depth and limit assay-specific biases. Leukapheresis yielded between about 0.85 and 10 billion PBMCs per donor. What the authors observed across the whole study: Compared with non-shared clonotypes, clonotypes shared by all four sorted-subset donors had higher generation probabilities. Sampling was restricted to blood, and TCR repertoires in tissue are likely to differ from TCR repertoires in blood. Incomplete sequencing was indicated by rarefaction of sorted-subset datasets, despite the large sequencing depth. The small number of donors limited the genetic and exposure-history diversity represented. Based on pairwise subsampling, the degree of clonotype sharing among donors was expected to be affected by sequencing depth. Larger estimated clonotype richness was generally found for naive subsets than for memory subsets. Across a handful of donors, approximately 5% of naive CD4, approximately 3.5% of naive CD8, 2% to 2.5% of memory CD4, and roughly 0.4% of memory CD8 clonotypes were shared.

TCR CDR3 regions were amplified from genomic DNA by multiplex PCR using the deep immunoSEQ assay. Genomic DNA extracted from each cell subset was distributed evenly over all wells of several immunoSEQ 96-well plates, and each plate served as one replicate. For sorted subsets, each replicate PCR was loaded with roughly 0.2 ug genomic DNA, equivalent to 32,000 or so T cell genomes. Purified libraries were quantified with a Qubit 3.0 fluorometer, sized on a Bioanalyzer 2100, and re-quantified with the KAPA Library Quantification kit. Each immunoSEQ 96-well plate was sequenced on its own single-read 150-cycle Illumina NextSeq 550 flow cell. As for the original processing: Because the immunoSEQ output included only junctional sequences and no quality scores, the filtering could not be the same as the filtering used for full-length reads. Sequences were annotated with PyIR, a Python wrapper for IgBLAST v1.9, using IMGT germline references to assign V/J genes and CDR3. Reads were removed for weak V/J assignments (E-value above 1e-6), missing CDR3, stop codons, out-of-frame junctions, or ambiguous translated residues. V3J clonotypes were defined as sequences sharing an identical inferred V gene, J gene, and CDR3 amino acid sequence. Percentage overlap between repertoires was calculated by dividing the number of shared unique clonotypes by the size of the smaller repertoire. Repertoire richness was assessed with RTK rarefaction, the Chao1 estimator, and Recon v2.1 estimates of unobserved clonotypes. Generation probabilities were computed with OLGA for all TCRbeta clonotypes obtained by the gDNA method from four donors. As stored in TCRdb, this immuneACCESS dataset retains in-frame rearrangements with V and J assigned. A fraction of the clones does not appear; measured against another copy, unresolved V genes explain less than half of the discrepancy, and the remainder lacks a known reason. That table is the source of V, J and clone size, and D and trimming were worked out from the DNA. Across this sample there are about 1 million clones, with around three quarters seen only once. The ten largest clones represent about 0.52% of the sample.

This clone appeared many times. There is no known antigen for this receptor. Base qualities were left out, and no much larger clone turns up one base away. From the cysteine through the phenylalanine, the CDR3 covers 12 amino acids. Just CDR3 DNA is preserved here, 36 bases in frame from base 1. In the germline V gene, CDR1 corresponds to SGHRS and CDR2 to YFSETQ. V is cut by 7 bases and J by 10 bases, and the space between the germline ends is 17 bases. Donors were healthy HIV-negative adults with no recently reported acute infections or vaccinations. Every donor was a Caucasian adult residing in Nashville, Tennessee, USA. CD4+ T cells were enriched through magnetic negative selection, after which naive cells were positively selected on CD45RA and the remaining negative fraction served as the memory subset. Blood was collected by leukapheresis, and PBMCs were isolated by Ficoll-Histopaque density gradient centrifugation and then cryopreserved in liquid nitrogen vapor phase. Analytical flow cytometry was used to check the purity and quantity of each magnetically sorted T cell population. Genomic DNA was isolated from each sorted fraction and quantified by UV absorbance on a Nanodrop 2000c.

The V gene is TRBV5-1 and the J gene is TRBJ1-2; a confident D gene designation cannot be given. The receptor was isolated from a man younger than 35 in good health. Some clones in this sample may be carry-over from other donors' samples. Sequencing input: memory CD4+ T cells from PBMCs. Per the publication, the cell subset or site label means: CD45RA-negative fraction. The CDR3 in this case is CASSMGFEDYTF. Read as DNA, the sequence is TGCGCCAGCTCGATGGGTTTCGAAGACTACACCTTC.